This T cell receptor beta chain is drawn from a study of cytomegalovirus exposure and HLA in healthy donors (TCRdb year 2017). About the study as a whole: According to an earlier analysis of several hundred of the donors, roughly 180 million T cells yielded over 100 million unique TCR beta sequences and approximately 300 Gb of sequence data. Donor age, sex, ethnicity and CMV serostatus were collected together with the repertoire data. Typing coverage varied by locus: roughly 620-640 donors for A, B, C, DRB1 and DQB1; more than 500 for DQA1; around 610 for DPA1; roughly 470 for DPB1. Rather than drawing on any new phenotypic data, the later analysis identified candidate immune exposures from TCR beta sequences and the way those sequences occurred across donors. Using immunosequencing, the study profiled T cell repertoires from about 620 subjects and related those repertoires to cytomegalovirus serostatus. The study combined high-throughput TCR immunosequencing, statistical association of individual TCRs with disease status, and machine learning to predict cytomegalovirus infection status. An earlier analysis of 587 of the donors used high-throughput TCR beta sequencing to judge whether each TCR beta V gene segment behaved as functional or pseudogenic. A later analysis re-examined previously published TCR beta repertoires from 500 to 700 donors and added high-resolution HLA genotyping to investigate patterns of TCR occurrence. About 5 DR-DQ haplotypes were handled as single units for association and clustering, since linkage in the cohort was strong. An early release that covered some 640 HLA-typed donors contained around 300 gigabases of sequencing data and 80 million or so unique TCR sequences. A later genetic analysis took genome-wide SNP genotypes for about 65% of the 666 donors and used that subset as a discovery cohort. The study was designed to test whether signatures of past pathogen exposure could be identified by cataloging public T cell receptors. HLA typing included class I and class II loci at four-digit resolution. Besides the first cohort of approximately 670 subjects, a separate validation cohort made up of roughly 120 different subjects was used. The genetic ancestry cluster associated with self-reported Caucasian donors included about 81% of the 350 to 500 genotyped donors. Every discovery cohort repertoire had been produced on one sequencing platform. On average, roughly 250,000 unique TCR beta nucleotide sequences were sequenced per donor among 350 to 400 genotyped donors of the cohort, with roughly 20% of those sequences being non-productive. Here is what the overall study found, with its caveats: A later analysis reported that several top co-occurrence clusters appeared linked to parvovirus B19, influenza, CMV and Epstein-Barr virus. The classifier was reported to diagnose cytomegalovirus status with high specificity and sensitivity in both the original cohort and the validation cohort. Compared with equally common non-associated chains, HLA-associated TCR beta chains in a later analysis were more clonally expanded and had lower generation probabilities. In the study, 150 to 200 TCR beta chains were listed as associated with cytomegalovirus. When HLA alleles, especially DR and DQ, strongly co-occurred, attributing TCR associations to individual alleles was difficult. According to the authors, the approach could potentially be generalized to other disease states and immunological phenotypes. In this cohort, only TCR beta chains were sequenced, and detectable features were limited by the absence of alpha or paired-chain data. At a false discovery rate of 0.05, a later analysis linked around 17,000 TCR beta sequences to specific HLA alleles. Three of the identified cytomegalovirus-associated TCR beta chains were confirmed in vitro to be specific for cytomegalovirus antigens. In a later analysis, TCR association rates were found to vary across HLA loci, with the most associated TCRs seen for DRB1 alleles and the fewest for HLA-C alleles. A further reported finding was that TCR beta sequences accurately predicted the HLA-A and HLA-B alleles for most subjects in the first cohort. Linkage disequilibrium might explain the correlated functional status among segregating V segments, but an unknown experimental factor could not be excluded. For the cohort, immune exposure information was limited to CMV serostatus. In a later genetic analysis, a missense DCLRE1C variant was associated with V-gene and J-gene trimming of TCR beta chains, and the association was replicated in an independent cohort. A group of highly shared sequence variants was considered likely to be a technical artifact of the sequencing pipeline. Seventeen rarely observed V segments, including chromosome 9 orphons, were excluded from the earlier analysis of several hundred of the donors because counts were too low. Because the 87-base-pair reads could not distinguish some IMGT-functional V segments, including TRBV6-2 and TRBV6-3, those segments were excluded. Sequencing depth was assumed to be roughly uniform across donors in the presence/absence analyses, though that assumption may not hold. Because HLA typing was unavailable for some donors at each locus, only the typed subset was used in association tests. In an earlier analysis of around 600 of the donors, most TCR beta V segments appeared in productive rearrangements about 90% or about 30% of the time, broadly matching IMGT annotations. Most TCR sequences were observed very rarely across donors, whereas some public TCRs were present in many individuals. A later genetic analysis reported fewer N-insertions in productive TCRs among donors in an Asian-associated ancestry cluster than the approximately 700-donor mean. A later analysis found that most CMV-associated TCR beta chains appeared HLA-restricted, with HLA associations seemingly driven largely by CMV exposure.

Library construction relied on the immunoSEQ multiplex PCR assay. For the multiplex PCR, a mixture combining 60 forward primers for TCR Vbeta segments and 13 reverse primers for TCR Jbeta segments was used. The CDR3 region of rearranged TCR beta genes was amplified from genomic DNA by a multiplex PCR assay. The amplified TCR beta libraries were sequenced on the Illumina HiSeq System as 87-base-pair reads. Regarding the original processing steps: Across the 670 or so repertoires, a later analysis counted approximately 75 million unique TCR beta chains, 8.5 million to 12 million of which were shared by at least two donors. To remove PCR and sequencing errors, raw reads were error-corrected and collapsed into unique sequences using a nearest-neighbor algorithm that merged closely related sequences. Alignment of CDR3 sequences to IMGT reference sequences was used to assign V, D and J gene segments. For a sequence to be retained, at least a six-nucleotide match to both a V gene segment and a J gene segment was required. Rearrangements were classified as productive when the CDR3 lacked stop codons and remained in frame with V and J, and all other rearrangements were classified as non-productive. Following IMGT convention, CDR3 was defined as the stretch from the second conserved V-encoded cysteine up to the conserved J-encoded phenylalanine. In an earlier analysis of approximately 590 of the donors, sequences lacking an unambiguous match to a single V gene segment were excluded. In an earlier analysis of approximately 610 of the donors, V segments were called functional above 56.7% productive rearrangements and were called segregating when the between-donor standard deviation exceeded 5%. A statistical classification framework was built for diagnosing cytomegalovirus status from the catalog of TCR beta chain sequences. V and J gene assignment, in a later analysis, came from comparing TCR nucleotide sequences with IMGT/GENE-DB human TR gene sequences. In a later analysis, CDR3 sequences and most-parsimonious VDJ recombination scenarios were assigned using the TCRdist pipeline. In a later analysis, every TCR beta chain was defined by the combination of its CDR3 amino acid sequence and its V-gene family, and reads without a unique V-gene family were dropped. A later analysis removed 550 to 650 highly shared, low-generation-probability nucleotide sequences to deal with suspected cross-contamination and a sequencing artifact. A later analysis calculated a clonal expansion index for each public chain from normalized within-repertoire ranks of inferred template counts. In a later analysis, generation probabilities were computed using a VDJ recombination model fitted to out-of-frame rearrangements, and the results were checked against IGoR. In a later analysis, TCR-TCR, TCR-HLA and TCR-CMV co-occurrence was scored with hypergeometric tests, and a repertoire-size bias correction was applied to TCR pairs. To estimate false discovery rates, a later analysis permuted the HLA or CMV assignments 20 times. In a later analysis, co-occurring TCRs were grouped with DBSCAN, and TCRdist sequence similarity was added when clustering was performed within HLA-allele-positive subsets. For co-occurrence clustering, repertoires with fewer than 30,000 or more than 120,000 public chains were excluded, along with a handful of repertoires with anomalous nucleotide sharing. The table was pulled from immuneACCESS by TCRdb, which kept in-frame rearrangements only. Such tables lose some clones; where checked, under half of the loss comes from unresolved V genes, and the rest has no known cause. The V and J calls and clone size are taken from that table; D and trimming were inferred from the DNA. The sample table contains roughly 150,000 clones; only one count was recorded for around 80% of them. The ten largest clones add up to around 1.5% of the sample.

The CDR3 runs 13 amino acids, cysteine and phenylalanine included. Only the CDR3 DNA is retained, 39 bases long and in frame from the first base. Looking up the germline V gene yields CDR1 MNHEY and CDR2 SVGAGI. The cohort was made up of hundreds of healthy bone marrow donors. Cohort members were all nominally healthy when sampled, although unrecorded immune exposures were likely present. The donor tested CMV seronegative and was one of the 352 seronegative cohort members. Every donor gave a peripheral blood sample, and the peripheral blood mononuclear cells from that sample were used for TCR beta sequencing. Genomic DNA was extracted from the blood cell samples with the Qiagen DNeasy Blood Extraction Kit. With regard to this clone: What this receptor recognizes is not known. No base quality information exists; no much larger clone differs at one position.

Specimen: PBMCs. This clonotype was obtained from a young man in good health and CMV-seronegative. This chain is built from TRBV6-5 and TRBJ2-2; TRBD2 is a possible D gene, resting on 6 matching bases. CDR3 sequence: CAIGTLSTGELFF. The DNA sequence is given as TGTGCTATCGGGACTTTGAGCACCGGGGAGCTGTTTTTT.